This record covers a single T cell receptor (beta chain). Its antigen is unknown. These data originate in a study of cytomegalovirus exposure and HLA in healthy donors. The wider study: Roughly 80 million unique TCRs from HLA-typed donors were held in an early data release.

This CDR3 comprises 20 residues. CDR1 LNHDA and CDR2 SQIVND come from the germline V gene (reference sequence). Losses at the gene ends were 3 bases for V and 0 bases for J; bases not matched to a gene: 14. PCR was performed using 60 Vbeta and 13 Jbeta primers. TCRdb's table, derived via immunoSEQ multiplex PCR, lists solely in-frame clones and lacks some. Of hundreds of thousands of clones listed, more than 70% are singletons. Whole-study findings and limits: Productive status was seen about 87% or about 30% of the time for most TCR beta V segments in an earlier analysis. Reported findings show TCR beta sequences accurately forecast HLA-A and HLA-B alleles in most subjects.

Sample: PBMCs. The sequence was obtained from a boy younger than 18 in good health and CMV-seronegative. The V gene is TRBV19, the J gene TRBJ2-4; 10 nucleotides agree with TRBD1. The CDR3 region is CASSMRGMGQGPVAKNIQYF. CDR3 nucleotide sequence: TGTGCCAGTAGTATGAGAGGAATGGGACAGGGGCCTGTAGCCAAAAACATTCAGTACTTC.